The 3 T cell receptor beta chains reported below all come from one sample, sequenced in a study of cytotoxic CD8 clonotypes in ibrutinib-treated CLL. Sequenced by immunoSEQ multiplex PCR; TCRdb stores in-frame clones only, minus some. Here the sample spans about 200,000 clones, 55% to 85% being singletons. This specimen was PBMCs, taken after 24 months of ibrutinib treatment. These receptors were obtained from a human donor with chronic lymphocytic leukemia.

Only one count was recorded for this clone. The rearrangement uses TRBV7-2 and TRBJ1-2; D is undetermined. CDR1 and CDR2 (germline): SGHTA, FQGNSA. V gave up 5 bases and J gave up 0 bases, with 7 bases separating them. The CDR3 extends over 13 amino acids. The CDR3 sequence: CASSLSANYGYTF. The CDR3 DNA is TGTGCCAGCAGCCTGTCGGCTAACTATGGCTACACCTTC.

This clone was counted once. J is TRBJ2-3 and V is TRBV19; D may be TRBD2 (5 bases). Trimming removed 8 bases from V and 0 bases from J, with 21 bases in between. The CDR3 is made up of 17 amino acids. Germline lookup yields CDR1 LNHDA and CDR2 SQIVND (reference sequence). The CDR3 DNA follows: TGTGCCAGTGACGAGGGTGTCGGGATAACTAGCACAGATACGCAGTATTTT. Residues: CASDEGVGITSTDTQYF.

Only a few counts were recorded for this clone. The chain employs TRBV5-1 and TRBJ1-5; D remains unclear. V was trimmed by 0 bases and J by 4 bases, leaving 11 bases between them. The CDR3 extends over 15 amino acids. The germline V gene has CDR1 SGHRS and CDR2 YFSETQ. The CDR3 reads CASSLASGENQPQHF. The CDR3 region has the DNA TGCGCCAGCAGCTTGGCCTCAGGAGAGAATCAGCCCCAGCATTTT.